The 21 T cell receptor beta chains reported below all come from one sample, sequenced in a study of shared clonotypes between healthy human individuals (TCRdb year 2020). CD8 naive samples were obtained by positive selection for CCR7 among CD45RO-negative cells, yielding a CD45RA+CCR7+ population from which TemRA cells were excluded. The method was the immunoSEQ multiplex PCR assay. TCRdb retrieved this table from immuneACCESS and kept in-frame rearrangements only. Not all clones are present; in checked studies, unresolved V genes account for under half, and no reason is known for the remainder. For this sample there are about 2.2 million clones; around 93% appear just once. The leading ten clones occupy 1.5% to 2% of the sample. What was sequenced was naive CD8+ T cells from PBMCs. Explained via the paper, the cell subset or site label denotes: CD45RA+CCR7+. Receptor source: a young man in good health. Some clones in this sample may be carry-over from other donors' samples.

The CDR3 region has the DNA TGTGCCAGCAGCGGGGACTGGGGAGTGTCCTACGAGCAGTACTTC. This codes for CASSGDWGVSYEQYF. The chain recombines TRBV11-2 with TRBJ2-7; a weak D match, TRBD2 (6 bases). Germline lookup yields CDR1 SGHAT and CDR2 FQNNGV. The CDR3 loop spans 15 amino acids. Trimming pared 5 bases from V and 1 base from J, leaving 15 bases between.

The chain links TRBV30 to TRBJ2-7; weak D call: TRBD2 (5 bases). Trimming stripped 2 bases from V and 2 bases from J, with 10 bases between. Germline V gene sequence: CDR1 GTSNPN, CDR2 SVGIG (reference sequence). The length of the CDR3 is 13 residues. The CDR3 DNA is TGTGCCTGGAGTCCGGTACTAGCCTACGAGCAGTACTTC. It codes for CAWSPVLAYEQYF. Together with reference TRBV30 and TRBJ2-7, the CDR3 gives the full variable domain: SQTIHQWPATLVQPVGSPLSLECTVEGTSNPNLYWYRQAAGRGLQLLFYSVGIGQISSEVPQNLSASRPQDRQFILSSKKLLLSDSGFYLCAWSPVLAYEQYFGPGTRLTVT.

The rearrangement uses TRBV4-1 and TRBJ2-3, with 13 bases identical to TRBD2. The CDR3 is 17 amino acids. CDR1 is MGHRA and CDR2 is YSYEKL in the germline V gene. V shed 4 bases, J shed 6 bases, and the junction held 10 bases outside the gene matches. CDR3 in DNA: TGCGCCAGCAGCCCCCAAACTAGCGGGAGGGCCCTCGATACGCAGTATTTT. It encodes CASSPQTSGRALDTQYF.

This chain joins TRBV4-1 and TRBJ2-7, with no clear D. The germline V and J ends were trimmed by 0 bases and 0 bases, with 6 bases remaining between them. The length of the CDR3 is 14 residues. Germline V gene sequence: CDR1 MGHRA, CDR2 YSYEKL. CDR3 DNA sequence: TGCGCCAGCAGCCAAGATCCCAACTCCTACGAGCAGTACTTC. Protein: CASSQDPNSYEQYF.

The CDR3 spells CASSESGEGNEQFF. The CDR3 nucleotides are TGCGCCAGCAGTGAATCGGGAGAAGGAAATGAGCAGTTCTTC. This rearrangement joins TRBV10-1 to TRBJ2-1; D is possibly TRBD2 (6 bases). The germline gives CDR1 WNHNN, CDR2 SYGVQD (reference sequence). The CDR3 consists of 14 residues. Trimming cost V 3 bases and J 7 bases, with 13 bases left between them.

The J gene is TRBJ2-1, the V gene TRBV27; TRBD2 is a possible D gene (5 bases). Trimming took 3 bases from V and 8 from J, leaving 11 bases between them. Germline-derived CDR1 and CDR2 are MNHEY and SMNVEV (reference sequence). There are 13 residues in the CDR3. CDR3 protein: CASSLRGIHEQFF. In nucleotides, the CDR3 is TGTGCCAGCAGTTTGCGAGGGATACATGAGCAGTTCTTC.

The CDR3 DNA is TGTGCCAGCAGCTCGAGGGGGGAGGCTTTTGAGACCCAGTACTTC. It codes for CASSSRGEAFETQYF. This chain joins TRBV7-2 and TRBJ2-5; D may be TRBD1 or TRBD2 (6 bases each). Germline V lookup: CDR1 SGHTA, CDR2 FQGNSA. The CDR3 totals 15 residues. V lost 4 bases and J lost 5, with 17 bases in between.

This chain links TRBV18 with TRBJ1-4; D is ambiguous. With 3 bases removed from V and 0 bases from J, the gap between germline ends came to 5 bases. The CDR3 contains 14 residues. Germline V gene lookup returns CDR1 KGHSH and CDR2 LQKENI. CDR3 nucleotide sequence: TGTGCCAGCTCACCGGGGTCAACTAATGAAAAACTGTTTTTT. Translated: CASSPGSTNEKLFF.

J is TRBJ1-5 and V is TRBV7-8, with D perhaps TRBD1 (6 bases). The CDR3 length is 15 residues. CDR1 and CDR2 from the germline V gene are SGHVS and FQNEAQ. V was pared by 2 bases and J by 2 bases, with 10 bases between. The CDR3 bases are TGTGCCAGCAGCTTATTCCGACAGGGCAATCAGCCCCAGCATTTT. It specifies CASSLFRQGNQPQHF.

Details on this clone: Other DNA sequences in this specimen translate into the identical CDR3. The V gene is TRBV30, the J gene TRBJ2-7; D is undetermined. The CDR3 covers 13 residues. With 0 bases removed from V and 0 bases from J, the gap between germline ends came to 6 bases. The germline V gene encodes CDR1 GTSNPN and CDR2 SVGIG (reference sequence). The chain's CDR3 is CAWSVGSSYEQYF. Here the CDR3 DNA reads TGTGCCTGGAGTGTGGGCAGCTCCTACGAGCAGTACTTC.

The V and J genes are TRBV7-6 and TRBJ1-1; 7 positions match TRBD1. CDR3 length: 20 amino acids. Germline assignment: CDR1 SGHVS and CDR2 FNYEAQ. V lost 4 bases to trimming and J lost 4 bases; unmatched junction nucleotides: 24. Written as DNA, the CDR3 is TGTGCCAGCAGCTCCTCAGGTGGATACGCAGGGGGTTCACTGAGCACTGAAGCTTTCTTT. Translating gives CASSSSGGYAGGSLSTEAFF.

The chain carries TRBV7-9 and TRBJ2-7; 9 bases are a match to TRBD1. V trimming: 2 bases; J trimming: 7 bases; junction bases outside the gene matches: 6. Germline-derived CDR1 and CDR2 are SEHNR and FQNEAQ (reference sequence). The CDR3 totals 14 residues. CDR3 sequence (DNA): TGTGCCAGCAGCTTAACACATGGGACAGGGGAGCAGTACTTC. It is translated as CASSLTHGTGEQYF.

This chain links TRBV4-1 with TRBJ2-1; 13 positions agree with TRBD2. This CDR3 contains 18 residues. CDR1 MGHRA and CDR2 YSYEKL come from the germline V gene. V was pared by 1 base and J by 3 bases, with 6 bases of the junction left unmatched. The CDR3, as DNA: TGCGCCAGCAGCCAAGTAGGACTAGCGGGAGCGGGCTACAATGAGCAGTTCTTC. Translation gives CASSQVGLAGAGYNEQFF.

V is TRBV9 and J is TRBJ2-7; 7 bases agree with TRBD2. V gave up 4 bases and J gave up 6 bases; unmatched junction bases: 4. Germline CDR1 reads SGDLS; CDR2 reads YYNGEE. The CDR3 runs 12 residues. CDR3 amino acids: CASSHGGGEQYF. The CDR3 DNA follows: TGTGCCAGCAGCCACGGCGGGGGCGAGCAGTACTTC.

The CDR3 reads CASSLGLGIEAFF. The CDR3 DNA is TGTGCCAGCAGCTTAGGCCTCGGTATTGAAGCTTTCTTT. The chain has TRBV13 and TRBJ1-1; unclear D gene. Trimming stripped 0 bases from V and 7 bases from J, with 9 bases between. The CDR3 has 13 amino acids. From germline, CDR1 is PRHDT and CDR2 FYEKMQ (reference sequence). Looking up the rest from reference TRBV13 and TRBJ1-1 gives the full variable domain: AAGVIQSPRHLIKEKRETATLKCYPIPRHDTVYWYQQGPGQDPQFLISFYEKMQSDKGSIPDRFSAQQFSDYHSELNMSSLELGDSALYFCASSLGLGIEAFFGQGTRLTVV.

Regarding this clone: The sample contains more than one DNA sequence encoding this CDR3. This chain uses TRBV7-9 with TRBJ2-5; D possibly corresponds to TRBD2 (7 bases). This CDR3 contains 14 residues. CDR1 and CDR2 (germline): SEHNR, FQNEAQ (reference sequence). V was shortened by 4 bases and J by 5 bases, with 14 bases between the two germline ends. The CDR3 nucleotides are TGTGCCAGCAGCTCCCCCGGGGGGCGGGAGACCCAGTACTTC. Translation: CASSSPGGRETQYF.

The V and J genes are TRBV13 and TRBJ2-3, with a possible D match to TRBD1 (5 bases). This CDR3 comprises 12 residues. In germline, CDR1 is PRHDT, CDR2 FYEKMQ (reference sequence). V was trimmed by 8 bases and J by 3 bases, leaving 9 bases between them. CDR3 in DNA: TGTGCCAGCGCCAGGGAAACAGATACGCAGTATTTT. Translation: CASARETDTQYF. Looking up the rest from reference TRBV13 and TRBJ2-3 gives the full variable domain: AAGVIQSPRHLIKEKRETATLKCYPIPRHDTVYWYQQGPGQDPQFLISFYEKMQSDKGSIPDRFSAQQFSDYHSELNMSSLELGDSALYFCASARETDTQYFGPGTRLTVL.

The chain combines TRBV25-1 with TRBJ2-1; TRBD2 aligns across 10 bases. V was pared by 4 bases and J by 7 bases, with 7 bases of the junction left unmatched. There are 15 residues in the CDR3. The germline V gene has CDR1 MGHDK and CDR2 SYGVNS. The CDR3 protein is CASSVGASGSNEQFF. DNA of the CDR3: TGTGCCAGCAGTGTGGGGGCTAGCGGGAGTAATGAGCAGTTCTTC. Full variable domain (missing parts from reference TRBV25-1 and TRBJ2-1): EADIYQTPRYLVIGTGKKITLECSQTMGHDKMYWYQQDPGMELHLIHYSYGVNSTEKGDLSSESTVSRIRTEHFPLTLESARPSHTSQYLCASSVGASGSNEQFFGPGTRLTVL.

This sequence joins TRBV4-2 and TRBJ2-1, with D possibly being TRBD1 or TRBD2 (6 bases each). CDR1 LGHNA and CDR2 YNFKEQ come from the germline V gene. Trimming left V 4 bases short and J 6 bases short, with 13 bases between. This CDR3 is 14 amino acids long. The chain's CDR3 is CASSPPGASNEQFF. CDR3 coding DNA: TGTGCCAGCAGCCCCCCGGGGGCCAGCAATGAGCAGTTCTTC.

Comment on this clone: Other DNA variants within this sample encode the same CDR3. The chain links TRBV9 to TRBJ1-4; D is undetermined. V lost 2 bases and J lost 3, with 8 bases in between. Germline V CDR1 and CDR2: SGDLS, YYNGEE. The CDR3 spans 14 residues. The CDR3 coding sequence is TGTGCCAGCAGCGTGGGCGGATCTAATGAAAAACTGTTTTTT. This encodes CASSVGGSNEKLFF.

The chain employs TRBV4-1 and TRBJ2-7; D remains unclear. Trimming removed 0 bases from V and 0 bases from J, with 15 bases in between. CDR3 length equals 17 residues. Looked up from germline, CDR1 is MGHRA and CDR2 is YSYEKL. This CDR3 reads CASSQDSRDQSSYEQYF. The CDR3 DNA follows: TGCGCCAGCAGCCAAGACTCCCGCGATCAGAGCTCCTACGAGCAGTACTTC.